The sequence of this TCR beta chain was determined in a study of patients and donors after allogeneic stem cell transplantation. This clonotype was seen ten or more times. Trimming pared 2 bases from V and 5 bases from J, leaving 10 bases between. This CDR3 comprises 14 residues. TCRdb used MiXCR to reprocess the RT-PCR reads, holding one entry per CDR3 protein. The sample consists of 160,000 or so distinct CDR3 sequences, 24% of them appearing once. Sequencing was performed on blood, either unsorted or a sorted T cell fraction (not recorded which). The rearrangement joins TRBV12-3 or TRBV12-4 to TRBJ1-5, with a tentative D call TRBD1 (6 bases). The receptor comes from a human donor who was either an allogeneic HSCT recipient or a stem cell or donor lymphocyte infusion donor (not recorded which). It is not recorded whose cells these are; they may come from a transplant donor. CDR3 coding DNA: TGTGCCAGCAGTTTACAGGGGACTCATCAGCCCCAGCATTTT. Encoded protein: CASSLQGTHQPQHF.